The T cell receptor (beta chain) described here comes from a study of control samples from healthy donors and cancer patients. Repertoires were generated with immunoSEQ multiplex PCR, while TCRdb's copy carries only in-frame clones and drops some. Among roughly 140,000 clones listed, 85% to 95% were seen once. This clonotype was sampled from a man aged 50 to 59 in good health. The sample was blood.

This CDR3 is CSASGGPYEQYF. CDR3 in DNA: TGCAGTGCTAGTGGCGGTCCCTACGAGCAGTACTTC. This rearrangement joins TRBV20-1 to TRBJ2-7; D gene uncertain. Germline V gives CDR1 DFQATT, CDR2 SNEGSKA (reference sequence). V was shortened by 3 bases and J by 2 bases, with 8 bases between the two germline ends. The CDR3 length is 12 residues.